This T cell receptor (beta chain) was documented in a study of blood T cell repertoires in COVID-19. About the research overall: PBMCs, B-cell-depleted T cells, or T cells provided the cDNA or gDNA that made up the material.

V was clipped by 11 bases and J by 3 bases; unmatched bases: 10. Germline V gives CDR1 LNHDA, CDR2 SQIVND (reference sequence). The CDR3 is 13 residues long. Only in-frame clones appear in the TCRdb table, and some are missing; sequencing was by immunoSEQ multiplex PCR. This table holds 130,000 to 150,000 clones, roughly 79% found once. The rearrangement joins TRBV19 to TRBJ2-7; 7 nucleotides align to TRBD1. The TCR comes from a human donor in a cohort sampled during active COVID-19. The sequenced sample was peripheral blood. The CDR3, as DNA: TGTGCCTGGGACCGGGACAGCCTCTACGAGCAGTACTTC. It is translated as CAWDRDSLYEQYF.